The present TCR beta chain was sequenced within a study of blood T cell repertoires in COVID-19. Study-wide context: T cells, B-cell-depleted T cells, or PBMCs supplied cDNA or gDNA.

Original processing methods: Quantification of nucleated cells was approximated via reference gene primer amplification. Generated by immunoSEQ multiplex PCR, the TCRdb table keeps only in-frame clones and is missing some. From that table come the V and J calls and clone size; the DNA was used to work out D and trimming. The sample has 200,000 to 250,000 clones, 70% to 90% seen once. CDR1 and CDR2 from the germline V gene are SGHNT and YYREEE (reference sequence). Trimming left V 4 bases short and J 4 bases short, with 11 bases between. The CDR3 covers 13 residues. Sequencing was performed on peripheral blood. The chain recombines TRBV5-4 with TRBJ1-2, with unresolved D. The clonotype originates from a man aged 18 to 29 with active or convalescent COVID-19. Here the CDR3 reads CASSPGSPYGYTF. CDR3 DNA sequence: TGTGCCAGCAGCCCGGGAAGCCCCTATGGCTACACCTTC.